The text below deals with one T cell receptor beta chain. There is no known antigen for this receptor. It has no much larger one-base neighbor in the sample; base qualities were not kept. Peripheral blood CD8+ and CD4+ T cells from healthy donors, Susac syndrome patients and multiple sclerosis patients were profiled by high-throughput TCR beta sequencing. The multiple sclerosis controls were treatment-naive patients whose relapsing-remitting disease, either stable or active, fulfilled the revised McDonald criteria. CD8+ TEMRA cells were enriched by FACS, while bulk CD8+ and CD4+ T cells were purified by magnetic negative isolation. Blood was collected in EDTA tubes and processed within 24 hours, with PBMCs isolated through density gradient centrifugation. PBMCs intended for TCR sequencing were frozen in liquid nitrogen and were later thawed in a 37 degrees C water bath. Purity of sorted or isolated CD4+, CD8+ and CD8+ TEMRA cells was at least 90%.

The germline V gene sets CDR1 to MNHEY and CDR2 to SVGEGT. Inclusive of the bounding cysteine and phenylalanine, the CDR3 is 20 residues long. The only DNA kept is the CDR3, 60 bases in frame from the first base. A distance of 21 bases separates the germline ends of V and J, which lose 0 bases and 0 bases respectively. This sample was taken from a study of CD8 T cells in Susac syndrome (dated by TCRdb to about 2019). Study-level background: Repertoire sequencing was used to test whether CD8+ T cell activation and differentiation in Susac syndrome was antigen driven. The clonality of the CD8+ T cell repertoire was compared across about 12 healthy donors, about 14 Susac syndrome patients and roughly 15 multiple sclerosis patients. The paper's findings and limits, for the study overall: The number of individuals in the TCR sequencing and HLA analysis was acknowledged as relatively small.

RNA was extracted with the RNeasy kit and 0.5 to 1 ug was reverse transcribed using random hexamers. The immunoSEQ multiplex PCR assay, covering 54 Vbeta and 13 Jbeta segments, was used to amplify TCR beta CDR3 regions. PCR amplification bias was corrected using a synthetic template baseline for primer optimization and computational correction. As for how the authors treated the data: Reads were annotated to V, D and J genes according to IMGT and were analyzed with immunoSEQ Analyzer, with only productive sequences retained. Clonality was computed as one minus Shannon entropy normalized by log2 of the number of productive unique sequences. For each patient and control, public and private clones were evaluated among the 100 most prevalent clones. A clone was defined as Susac-specific if it was absent from the healthy and MS cohorts, from around 960 published viral clones and from other ImmuneACCESS disease sequences. The public reads were run again by TCRdb, first through fastp at Q25 and then through MiXCR, and only productive beta chains were kept. CDR3 protein duplicates are merged, each entry listing the most common genes and DNA. The authors' filters were not applied to this entry. The sample includes about 280,000 distinct CDR3 sequences, with roughly 85% observed a single time. Together, the top ten hold approximately 0.11% of the sample.

Input material: CD8+ T cells from PBMCs. The chain uses TRBV6-2 or TRBV6-3 and TRBJ2-1; no confident D gene assignment can be made. This clonotype originated in a human donor with multiple sclerosis. The nucleotides are TGTGCCAGCAGTTACTCGAGAGTTAGGGTAGTTCCGAGCTCCTACAATGAGCAGTTCTTC. Translation gives CASSYSRVRVVPSSYNEQFF.